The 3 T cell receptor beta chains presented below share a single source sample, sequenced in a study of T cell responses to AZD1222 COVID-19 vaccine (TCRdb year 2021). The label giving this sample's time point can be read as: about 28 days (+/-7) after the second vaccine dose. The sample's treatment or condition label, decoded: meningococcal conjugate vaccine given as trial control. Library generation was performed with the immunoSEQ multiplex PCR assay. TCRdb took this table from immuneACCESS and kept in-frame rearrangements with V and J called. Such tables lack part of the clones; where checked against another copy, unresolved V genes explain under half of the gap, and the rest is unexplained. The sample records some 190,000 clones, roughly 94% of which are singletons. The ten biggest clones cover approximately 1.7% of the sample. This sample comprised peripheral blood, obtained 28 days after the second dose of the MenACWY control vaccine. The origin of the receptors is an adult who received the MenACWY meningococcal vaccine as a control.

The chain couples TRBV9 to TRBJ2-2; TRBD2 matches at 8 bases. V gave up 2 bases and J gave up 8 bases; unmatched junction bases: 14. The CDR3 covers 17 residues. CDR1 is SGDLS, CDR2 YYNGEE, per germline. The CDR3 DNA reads TGTGCCAGCAGCGTGGGGCCCGATCCCGGGAGGGCGGGGGAGCTGTTTTTT. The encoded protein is CASSVGPDPGRAGELFF.

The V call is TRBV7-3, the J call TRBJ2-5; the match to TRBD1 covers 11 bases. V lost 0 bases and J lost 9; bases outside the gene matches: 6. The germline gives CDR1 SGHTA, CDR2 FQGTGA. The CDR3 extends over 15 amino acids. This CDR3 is CASSLTIGTGGPQYF. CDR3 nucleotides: TGTGCCAGCAGCTTAACTATCGGGACAGGGGGGCCCCAGTACTTC.

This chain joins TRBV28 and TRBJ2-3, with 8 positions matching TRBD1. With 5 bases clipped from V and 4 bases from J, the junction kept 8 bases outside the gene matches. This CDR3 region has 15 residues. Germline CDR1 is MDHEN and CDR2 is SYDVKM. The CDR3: CASSPRDRRADTQYF. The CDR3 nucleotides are TGTGCCAGCAGTCCCCGGGACAGGAGGGCAGATACGCAGTATTTT.